This TCR beta chain was profiled in a study of blood T cell repertoires in COVID-19. Study-wide context: Whether acute or convalescent, the COVID-19 samples came from the United States, Italy and Spain. PBMCs, B-cell-depleted T cells, or T cells provided the cDNA or gDNA that made up the material.

Seattle patients were enrolled while actively infected and followed longitudinally. This CDR3 has 17 amino acids. The germline CDR1 and CDR2 sequences are ENHRY and SYGVKD. V was trimmed by 0 bases and J by 0 bases, leaving 12 bases between them. This clone has just a few counts. In the source study's methods: The authors estimated nucleated cell counts from reference gene primer amplification. Sequencing used immunoSEQ multiplex PCR; TCRdb keeps in-frame clones, though not all of them. The V and J calls and clone size were taken over from that table, and D and trimming were inferred from the DNA. In the table there are roughly 170,000 clones, 70% to 90% of which are singletons.

The sample was peripheral blood. The rearrangement links TRBV10-3 to TRBJ1-5, with a tentative D call TRBD1 (6 bases). The source is a woman in her fifties or sixties with COVID-19, enrolled during active disease. The CDR3 bases are TGTGCCATCAGTGAGTCGTCGACAGGTTATAGCAATCAGCCCCAGCATTTT. The encoded protein is CAISESSTGYSNQPQHF.